This TCR beta chain was sequenced during a study of blood T cell repertoires in COVID-19. Study summary: The cDNA or gDNA used as material had been derived from T cells, B-cell-depleted T cells, or PBMCs.

This clone has only one observation. Profiled with immunoSEQ multiplex PCR; TCRdb holds only in-frame clones, not every one. The sample yields 230,000 or so clones, approximately 84% seen once. The CDR3 runs 17 residues. V trimming: 4 bases; J trimming: 6 bases; junction bases outside the gene matches: 10. Germline V CDR1 and CDR2: MDHEN, SYDVKM. Sequencing was done on a sample of peripheral blood. The source of this sequence is a man between 40 and 49 years old with active or convalescent COVID-19. The chain has TRBV28 and TRBJ2-3; 13 positions agree with TRBD2. CDR3 residues: CASSSGTSGATGDTQYF. CDR3 sequence (DNA): TGTGCCAGCAGTTCAGGGACTAGCGGGGCCACAGGGGATACGCAGTATTTT.